This T cell receptor (beta chain) derives from a study of type 1 regulatory T cells. Study context: An in vitro protocol generated T-allo10, a Tr1-enriched, alloantigen-specific CD4 T cell product.

Germline assignment: CDR1 SQVTM and CDR2 ANQGSEA. Trimming cost V 7 bases and J 1 base, with 16 bases left between them. This CDR3 spans 14 amino acids. This clonotype occurred many times. TCRdb called the reads again in MiXCR, with one record for every CDR3 protein. Altogether some 18,000 distinct CDR3 sequences are present, roughly 10% being singletons, with the ten largest covering around 2.8%. The receptor comes from a human donor in good health. This chain joins TRBV29-1 and TRBJ1-1, with a tentative D call TRBD1 (5 bases). The sequenced sample consisted of CD4+ T cells, either the whole sample or a sorted fraction (not recorded which). The DNA of the CDR3 is TGCAGCGCAAAAACCGGGACTTCGAACACTGAAGCTTTCTTT. This encodes CSAKTGTSNTEAFF.